Below, 27 T cell receptor beta chains from the same sample are listed, as sequenced in a study of T cell responses to AZD1222 COVID-19 vaccine. Repertoires were generated with immunoSEQ multiplex PCR, while TCRdb's copy carries only in-frame clones and drops some. The sample lists 150,000 or so clones, about 92% occurring once. Sequencing was performed on peripheral blood, taken on day 0 of AZD1222 vaccination. These TCRs come from an adult in good health.

This rearrangement joins TRBV13 to TRBJ2-2; TRBD2 matches 7 bases. Germline CDR1 reads PRHDT; CDR2 reads FYEKMQ (reference sequence). This CDR3 region has 15 residues. J lost 7 bases, V lost 2 bases, and 7 bases had no gene match. The CDR3 region is CASSLSILAHGELFF. The DNA of the CDR3 is TGTGCCAGCAGCTTATCCATACTAGCGCACGGGGAGCTGTTTTTT.

V is TRBV5-4 and J is TRBJ1-2; tentative D call: TRBD1 (6 bases). Trimming left V 5 bases short and J 6 bases short, with 17 bases between. This CDR3 has 14 amino acids. Germline V CDR1 and CDR2: SGHNT, YYREEE (reference sequence). For the CDR3, the DNA is TGTGCCAGCAGAATACAGGGCCCAACAAATGGCTACACCTTC. Amino acid sequence: CASRIQGPTNGYTF.

V gene TRBV3-1 (or the pseudogene TRBV3-2) combines with J gene TRBJ2-7, with TRBD1 as a possible D gene (5 bases). The CDR3 consists of 15 residues. V lost 3 bases to trimming and J lost 3 bases, with 15 bases between them. CDR1 and CDR2 from the germline V gene are LGHDT and YNNKEL (reference sequence). In DNA, the CDR3 is TGTGCCAGCAGCCACCCCTGGGGCACCAACTACGAGCAGTACTTC. Amino acid sequence: CASSHPWGTNYEQYF.

The gene calls are TRBV14 and TRBJ1-2; possible D gene TRBD1, 6 bases. CDR1 and CDR2 (germline): SGHDN, FVKESK. Trimming removed 5 bases at V and 3 bases at J, with 16 bases between. The CDR3 covers 15 residues. DNA of the CDR3: TGTGCCAGCAGCTTTGACTCCTGGACAGACTATGGCTACACCTTC. This translates into CASSFDSWTDYGYTF.

The genes are TRBV2 and TRBJ2-7; 8 bases line up with TRBD1. The CDR3 extends over 13 amino acids. Germline loops: CDR1 SNHLY, CDR2 FYNNEI. Trimming removed 5 bases from V and 7 bases from J; junction bases left unmatched: 7. This CDR3 is CASSQGQAGEQYF. CDR3 nucleotides: TGTGCCAGCAGTCAGGGACAGGCTGGTGAGCAGTACTTC.

The chain links TRBV7-2 to TRBJ1-2, with 7 bases lining up with TRBD1. The CDR3 is 16 residues long. V lost 5 bases and J lost 4; bases outside the gene matches: 13. CDR1 is SGHTA and CDR2 is FQGNSA in the germline V gene. The CDR3 coding sequence is TGTGCCAGCAGCGTTAATACCGGGACAGCCGCCTATGGCTACACCTTC. Translated: CASSVNTGTAAYGYTF.

V is TRBV6-5 and J is TRBJ1-1; TRBD1 matches at 7 bases. CDR3 length: 14 residues. Per germline, CDR1 MNHEY and CDR2 SVGAGI. The J segment lost 6 bases and the V segment lost 5 bases, leaving 9 bases of the junction unmatched. In DNA form, the CDR3 reads TGTGCCAGCAGTAAGACAGGGTGGGGCCCTGAAGCTTTCTTT. Translating gives CASSKTGWGPEAFF.

This sequence joins TRBV6-2 or TRBV6-3 and TRBJ2-3; D is possibly TRBD2 (6 bases). Trimming removed 6 bases at V and 1 base at J, with 17 bases between. Germline V lookup: CDR1 MNHEY, CDR2 SVGEGT. The CDR3 length is 16 residues. CDR3 sequence: CASSPGLSKRTDTQYF. CDR3 nucleotides: TGTGCCAGCAGCCCGGGACTCAGCAAGCGCACAGATACGCAGTATTTT.

The CDR3 spells CASSLRQGGYEQYF. The CDR3 DNA reads as TGCGCCAGCAGCTTGCGGCAGGGGGGCTACGAGCAGTACTTC. The gene calls are TRBV5-1 and TRBJ2-7; D is perhaps TRBD1 (7 bases). Between the trimmed V and J ends, which lost 1 base and 3 bases, there was a span of 11 bases. There are 14 residues in the CDR3. Germline assignment: CDR1 SGHRS and CDR2 YFSETQ.

The J gene is TRBJ1-4, the V gene TRBV27; D is ambiguous. Trimming took off 5 bases at V and 1 base at J, with 11 bases between the two ends. CDR3 length: 15 residues. Germline CDR1 MNHEY, CDR2 SMNVEV (reference sequence). The CDR3, as DNA: TGTGCCAGCAGTCTGCGGGGATTAACTAATGAAAAACTGTTTTTT. It translates to CASSLRGLTNEKLFF.

The chain recombines TRBV6-2 or TRBV6-3 with TRBJ2-4; possible D gene TRBD2, 6 bases. CDR1 is MNHEY and CDR2 is SVGEGT in the germline V gene. The V end lost 4 bases, the J end lost 8 bases, and 12 bases lay between the germline ends. The CDR3 runs 13 residues. The CDR3 DNA reads TGTGCCAGCAGTTTTGGGGGGAAGGACATTCAGTACTTC. Encoded protein: CASSFGGKDIQYF.

The chain carries TRBV7-2 and TRBJ2-1; D uncertain. Per the germline V gene, CDR1 is SGHTA and CDR2 is FQGNSA. The ends were cut back, 2 bases at V and 9 bases at J, with 8 bases in the middle. The CDR3 consists of 12 residues. CDR3 nucleotides: TGTGCCAGCAGCTTAAGCGTCGGTGAGCAGTTCTTC. This encodes CASSLSVGEQFF.

The chain combines TRBV5-4 with TRBJ2-1, with 9 bases fitting TRBD2. Germline CDR1 is SGHNT and CDR2 is YYREEE (reference sequence). CDR3 length: 16 amino acids. Trimming cost V 7 bases and J 7 bases; bases outside gene matches: 15. The chain's CDR3 is CASLPAGRGGRNEQFF. As DNA, the CDR3 is TGTGCCAGCCTTCCGGCGGGGCGGGGGGGCAGGAATGAGCAGTTCTTC. The variable domain in full, completed from reference TRBV5-4 and TRBJ2-1, reads ETGVTQSPTHLIKTRGQQVTLRCSSQSGHNTVSWYQQALGQGPQFIFQYYREEENGRGNFPPRFSGLQFPNYSSELNVNALELDDSALYLCASLPAGRGGRNEQFFGPGTRLTVL.

V and J are TRBV11-3 and TRBJ2-1; a possible D gene is TRBD1 (6 bases). V lost 5 bases, J lost 0 bases, and 14 bases lay in between. Germline CDR1 and CDR2: SGHNT and YENEEA. The CDR3 extends over 16 amino acids. The CDR3 is CASSTTGADSYNEQFF. Written as DNA, the CDR3 is TGTGCCAGCAGCACGACAGGAGCGGACTCCTACAATGAGCAGTTCTTC.

The chain joins TRBV5-6 to TRBJ1-2; unclear D gene. V was clipped by 0 bases and J by 4 bases, with 10 bases between them. Germline V lookup: CDR1 SGHDT, CDR2 YYEEEE. The CDR3 contains 14 residues. For the CDR3, the DNA is TGTGCCAGCAGCTTGGTAGCCAGAGCCTATGGCTACACCTTC. Translated, it gives CASSLVARAYGYTF.

V gene TRBV2 combines with J gene TRBJ2-7, with D hard to call. The V and J ends lost 7 bases and 2 bases respectively, with 6 bases between them. The CDR3 contains 11 residues. Germline values: CDR1 SNHLY, CDR2 FYNNEI. The CDR3 spells CASIRAYEQYF. CDR3 nucleotide sequence: TGTGCCAGCATCCGGGCCTACGAGCAGTACTTC.

The chain links TRBV7-8 to TRBJ2-3; 8 bases fit TRBD1. This CDR3 has 14 amino acids. With V trimmed by 3 bases and J by 4 bases, 3 bases remained unmatched. Germline V gene data show CDR1 as SGHVS and CDR2 as FQNEAQ. The CDR3 region is CASSFGQGADTQYF. CDR3 bases: TGTGCCAGCAGCTTCGGACAGGGTGCAGATACGCAGTATTTT.

The genes are TRBV28 and TRBJ1-2; D is unresolved. V shed 4 bases and J shed 3 bases, with 12 bases lying between them. Germline CDR1 is MDHEN and CDR2 is SYDVKM. CDR3 length equals 14 residues. The CDR3 loop is CASSSTPRDYGYTF. The DNA for the CDR3 is TGTGCCAGCAGTTCAACCCCGAGGGACTATGGCTACACCTTC.

V and J are TRBV7-2 and TRBJ1-2; TRBD1 matches at 7 bases. The V gene's germline CDR1 is SGHTA and CDR2 FQGNSA. This CDR3 has 14 amino acids. Trimming at V came to 5 bases and at J to 7 bases, leaving 10 bases not matched to a gene. CDR3 in DNA: TGTGCCAGCAGCCAGATTCAGGGGGTTGGTGGCTACACCTTC. Translation: CASSQIQGVGGYTF.

The V call is TRBV5-1, the J call TRBJ1-2, with 8 nucleotides matching TRBD1. CDR1 SGHRS and CDR2 YFSETQ come from the germline V gene. CDR3 length: 15 residues. V dropped 6 bases and J dropped 4; count of bases not matched to a gene: 11. The CDR3 protein is CASKIVGQGPYGYTF. CDR3 in DNA: TGCGCCAGCAAGATCGTAGGACAGGGCCCCTATGGCTACACCTTC.

The chain employs TRBV19 and TRBJ1-1; no reliable D call. V was trimmed by 9 bases and J by 1 base, leaving 18 bases between them. The germline V gene encodes CDR1 LNHDA and CDR2 SQIVND (reference sequence). The CDR3 runs to 15 residues. The CDR3 sequence: CASLTGRSRNTEAFF. CDR3 DNA sequence: TGTGCCAGCCTCACTGGGCGGAGTAGGAACACTGAAGCTTTCTTT.

The chain has TRBV18 and TRBJ2-3; D perhaps matches TRBD2 (8 bases). V lost 1 base to trimming and J lost 5 bases, with 22 bases between them. Germline V CDR1 and CDR2: KGHSH, LQKENI. The CDR3 contains 18 residues. The CDR3 sequence: CASSPRGGQSGGEDTQYF. DNA of the CDR3: TGTGCCAGCTCACCACGCGGGGGACAGAGCGGGGGTGAAGATACGCAGTATTTT.

The rearrangement joins TRBV19 to TRBJ2-5; 7 positions match TRBD2. The CDR3 spans 13 residues. V trimming: 4 bases; J trimming: 4 bases; junction bases outside the gene matches: 3. The germline gives CDR1 LNHDA, CDR2 SQIVND (reference sequence). CDR3 amino acids: CASSSGGSETQYF. CDR3 bases: TGTGCCAGTAGTAGCGGGGGATCAGAGACCCAGTACTTC.

The CDR3: CASSTPGGGETQYF. CDR3 bases: TGTGCCAGCAGTACACCGGGGGGGGGAGAGACCCAGTACTTC. V is TRBV6-5 and J is TRBJ2-5, with 8 bases lining up with TRBD2. Unmatched junction bases numbered 6, after V lost 5 bases and J lost 4 bases. Germline V CDR1 and CDR2: MNHEY, SVGAGI. The CDR3 is made up of 14 amino acids.

The chain joins TRBV14 to TRBJ1-4; 9 nucleotides line up with TRBD1. The CDR3 has 14 residues. With V trimmed by 4 bases and J by 6 bases, 3 bases remained unmatched. Germline V gene lookup returns CDR1 SGHDN and CDR2 FVKESK. The CDR3 region has the DNA TGTGCCAGCAGCCCCCGGGACAGGGATGAAAAACTGTTTTTT. As protein: CASSPRDRDEKLFF. The complete variable domain, with remaining parts taken from reference TRBV14 and TRBJ1-4, reads EAGVTQFPSHSVIEKGQTVTLRCDPISGHDNLYWYRRVMGKEIKFLLHFVKESKQDESGMPNNRFLAERTGGTYSTLKVQPAELEDSGVYFCASSPRDRDEKLFFGSGTQLSVL.

CDR3: CASSQGGAGLIEKLFF. The DNA of the CDR3 is TGTGCCAGCAGCCAAGGGGGGGCAGGATTAATCGAAAAACTGTTTTTT. The chain combines TRBV3-1 (or the pseudogene TRBV3-2) with TRBJ1-4, with TRBD1 as a possible D gene (6 bases). The ends were cut back, 1 base at V and 8 bases at J, with 17 bases in the middle. CDR1 is LGHDT, CDR2 YNNKEL, per germline (reference sequence). CDR3 size: 16 residues.

The rearrangement uses TRBV12-3 or TRBV12-4 and TRBJ1-1; D gene ambiguous. Trimming pared 6 bases from V and 5 bases from J, leaving 13 bases between. The CDR3 runs to 13 residues. The CDR3 region has the DNA TGTGCCAGCAGCCGAAACAGAGAAACTGAAGCTTTCTTT. It is translated as CASSRNRETEAFF.